These 3 T cell receptor beta chains were sequenced from one sample in a study of beta chain features in type 1 diabetes. The sequenced template was cDNA made from the entire isolated RNA. The table came from immunoSEQ multiplex PCR; TCRdb's copy has only in-frame clones and leaves some out. Among 160,000 or so clones listed, around 10% were seen once. Sequencing used central memory CD4+ T cells from blood. Receptors originate from a man between 18 and 29 years old in good health.

V usage is TRBV4-3 and J usage is TRBJ1-6; 8 bases are shared with TRBD1. The CDR3 totals 14 residues. Germline-derived CDR1 and CDR2 are LGHNA and YSLEER. The V segment lost 1 base and the J segment 8 bases; nucleotides outside the gene matches: 1. This CDR3 reads CASSQVQGDSPLHF. DNA of the CDR3: TGCGCCAGCAGCCAAGTACAGGGGGATTCACCCCTCCACTTT.

This clone showed up just a few times. This chain connects TRBV28 to TRBJ2-3, with 8 bases that match TRBD2. CDR3 length equals 16 residues. V lost 5 bases, J lost 4 bases, and 11 bases stayed unmatched. The germline CDR1 and CDR2 sequences are MDHEN and SYDVKM. The CDR3: CASSPPGTRGADTQYF. The CDR3 DNA sequence: TGTGCCAGCAGTCCCCCCGGGACTAGAGGGGCAGATACGCAGTATTTT. The full variable domain, its missing parts supplied by reference TRBV28 and TRBJ2-3, is DVKVTQSSRYLVKRTGEKVFLECVQDMDHENMFWYRQDPGLGLRLIYFSYDVKMKEKGDIPEGYSVSREKKERFSLILESASTNQTSMYLCASSPPGTRGADTQYFGPGTRLTVL.

This clone was observed a handful of times. The J gene is TRBJ1-2, the V gene TRBV11-1; 7 nucleotides align to TRBD1. J was trimmed by 7 bases and V by 0 bases; bases with no gene match: 5. Germline CDR1 is SGHAT and CDR2 is FQDESV (reference sequence). The CDR3 spans 14 residues. CDR3 amino acids: CASSLAPWDSGYTF. The CDR3 bases are TGTGCCAGCAGCTTAGCGCCCTGGGACAGTGGCTACACCTTC.